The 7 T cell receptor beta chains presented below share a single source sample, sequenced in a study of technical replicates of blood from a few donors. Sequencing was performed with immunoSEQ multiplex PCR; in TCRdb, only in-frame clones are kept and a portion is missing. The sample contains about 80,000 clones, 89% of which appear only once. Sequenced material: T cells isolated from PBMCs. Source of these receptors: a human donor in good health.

The CDR3 DNA reads TGTGCCACCAGCACCGACCGACTGATTAATGAAAAACTGTTTTTT. This codes for CATSTDRLINEKLFF. The V call is TRBV15, the J call TRBJ1-4; no reliable D call. The CDR3 is made up of 15 amino acids. CDR1 LNHNV and CDR2 YYDKDF come from the germline V gene (reference sequence). V was cut by 4 bases and J by 4 bases, with 13 bases left in between.

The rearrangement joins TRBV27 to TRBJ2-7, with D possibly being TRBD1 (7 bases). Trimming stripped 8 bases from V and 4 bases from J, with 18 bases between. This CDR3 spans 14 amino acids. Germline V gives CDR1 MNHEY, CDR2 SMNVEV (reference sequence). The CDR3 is CASHSGGGRYEQYF. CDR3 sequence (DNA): TGTGCCAGCCATTCAGGGGGAGGTAGGTACGAGCAGTACTTC.

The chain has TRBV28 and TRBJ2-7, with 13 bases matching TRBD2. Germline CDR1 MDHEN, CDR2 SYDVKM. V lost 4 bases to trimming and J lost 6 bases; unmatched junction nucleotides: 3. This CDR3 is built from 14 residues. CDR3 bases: TGTGCCAGCAGTTCGACTAGCGGGAGGCGCGAGCAGTACTTC. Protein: CASSSTSGRREQYF.

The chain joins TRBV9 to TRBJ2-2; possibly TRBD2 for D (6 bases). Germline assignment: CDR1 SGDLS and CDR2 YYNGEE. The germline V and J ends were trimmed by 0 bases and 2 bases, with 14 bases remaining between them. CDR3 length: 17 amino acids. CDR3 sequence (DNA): TGTGCCAGCAGCGTAGATAGCGGTATAATAAACACCGGGGAGCTGTTTTTT. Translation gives CASSVDSGIINTGELFF.

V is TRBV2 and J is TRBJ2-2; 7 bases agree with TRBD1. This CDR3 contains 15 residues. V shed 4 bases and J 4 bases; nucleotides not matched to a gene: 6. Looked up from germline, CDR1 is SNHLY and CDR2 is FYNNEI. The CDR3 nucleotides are TGTGCCAGCAGTGGGACAGGAGGTAGCACCGGGGAGCTGTTTTTT. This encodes CASSGTGGSTGELFF.

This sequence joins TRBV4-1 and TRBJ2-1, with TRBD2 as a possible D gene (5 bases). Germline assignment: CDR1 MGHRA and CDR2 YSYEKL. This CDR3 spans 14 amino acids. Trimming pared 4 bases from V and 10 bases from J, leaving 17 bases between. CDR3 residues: CASSPEGVGGEQFF. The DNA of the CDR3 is TGCGCCAGCAGCCCCGAGGGTGTCGGTGGGGAGCAGTTCTTC.

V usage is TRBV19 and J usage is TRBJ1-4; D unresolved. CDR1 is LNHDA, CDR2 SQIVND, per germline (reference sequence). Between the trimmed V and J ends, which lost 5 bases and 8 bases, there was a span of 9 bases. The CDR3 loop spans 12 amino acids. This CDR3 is CASSYLAEKLFF. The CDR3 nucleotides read TGTGCCAGTAGTTACCTAGCCGAAAAACTGTTTTTT.